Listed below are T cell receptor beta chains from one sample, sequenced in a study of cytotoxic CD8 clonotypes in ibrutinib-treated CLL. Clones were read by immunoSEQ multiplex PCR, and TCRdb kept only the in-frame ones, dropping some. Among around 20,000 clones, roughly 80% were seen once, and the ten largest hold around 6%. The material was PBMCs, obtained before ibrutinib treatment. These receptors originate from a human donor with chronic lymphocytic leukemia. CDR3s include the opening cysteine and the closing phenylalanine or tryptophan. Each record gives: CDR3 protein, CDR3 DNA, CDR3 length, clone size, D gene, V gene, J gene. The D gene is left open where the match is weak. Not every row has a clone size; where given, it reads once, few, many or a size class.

CASSARGRDQPQHF	TGTGCCAGCAGTGCTAGGGGGCGGGATCAGCCCCAGCATTTT	14	.	TRBD1	TRBV6-1	TRBJ1-5
CASSYVDEQFF	TGTGCCAGCAGTTACGTTGATGAGCAGTTCTTC	11	.	.	TRBV6-5	TRBJ2-1
CASSLARMNTEAFF	TGTGCCAGCAGCTTAGCGAGGATGAACACTGAAGCTTTCTTT	14	.	.	TRBV7-9	TRBJ1-1
CASSQEPGGPSTGELFF	TGCGCCAGCAGCCAAGAACCGGGGGGGCCGAGCACCGGGGAGCTGTTTTTT	17	.	TRBD2	TRBV4-1	TRBJ2-2
CASSPSVGGGGTEAFF	TGTGCCAGCAGCCCTTCGGTGGGGGGAGGAGGCACTGAAGCTTTCTTT	16	.	.	TRBV7-3	TRBJ1-1
CASSFQETQYF	TGTGCCAGCAGCTTTCAAGAGACCCAGTACTTC	11	once	.	TRBV7-2	TRBJ2-5
CASSLGRGQQETQYF	TGCGCCAGCAGCTTGGGCCGGGGCCAACAAGAGACCCAGTACTTC	15	.	.	TRBV5-1	TRBJ2-5
CASSYEGAQDEKLFF	TGTGCCAGCAGCTATGAGGGGGCGCAGGATGAAAAACTGTTTTTT	15	.	TRBD1	TRBV6-5	TRBJ1-4
CASRGYNEQFF	TGTGCCAGCAGAGGGTACAATGAGCAGTTCTTC	11	.	.	TRBV7-9	TRBJ2-1
CASSLNRLNQPQHF	TGTGCCAGCAGTTTAAACAGGCTAAATCAGCCCCAGCATTTT	14	.	.	TRBV27	TRBJ1-5
CASSPTAGNSPLHF	TGTGCCAGCAGTCCCACAGCGGGGAATTCACCCCTCCACTTT	14	.	.	TRBV7-3	TRBJ1-6
CASSLKGPTVNTEAFF	TGCGCCAGCAGCTTGAAGGGCCCGACAGTGAACACTGAAGCTTTCTTT	16	.	.	TRBV5-1	TRBJ1-1
CASSSRQGGEQFF	TGTGCCAGTAGTTCACGACAGGGGGGTGAGCAGTTCTTC	13	.	TRBD1	TRBV19	TRBJ2-1
CASSLDGGSGYTF	TGCGCCAGCAGCTTGGATGGGGGTAGCGGCTACACCTTC	13	once	.	TRBV5-1	TRBJ1-2
CASSARDSPNYGYTF	TGTGCCAGCAGCGCTCGGGACAGCCCTAACTATGGCTACACCTTC	15	.	TRBD1	TRBV9	TRBJ1-2
CATARGEPDQETQYF	TGTGCCACTGCCCGGGGGGAGCCGGACCAAGAGACCCAGTACTTC	15	.	TRBD2	TRBV27	TRBJ2-5
CASSVEAGGDTDTQYF	TGTGCCAGCAGCGTAGAAGCGGGGGGGGACACAGATACGCAGTATTTT	16	.	TRBD2	TRBV9	TRBJ2-3
CASHPEGRNQPQHF	TGTGCCAGCCACCCGGAGGGCCGGAATCAGCCCCAGCATTTT	14	.	.	TRBV19	TRBJ1-5
CASSARTSGTPNTGELFF	TGTGCCAGCAGCGCCCGGACTAGCGGGACCCCGAACACCGGGGAGCTGTTTTTT	18	.	TRBD2	TRBV9	TRBJ2-2
CASSQGPNGYTF	TGTGCCAGCAGCCAAGGGCCCAATGGCTACACCTTC	12	.	.	TRBV7-2	TRBJ1-2
CASSPGQAPRGEQFF	TGTGCCAGTAGCCCGGGACAGGCCCCCCGCGGGGAGCAGTTCTTC	15	.	TRBD1	TRBV19	TRBJ2-1
CASSQEMVLAGGNTDTQYF	TGCGCCAGCAGCCAAGAAATGGTACTAGCGGGGGGAAACACAGATACGCAGTATTTT	19	.	TRBD2	TRBV4-3	TRBJ2-3
CASSSVRGGEQYF	TGTGCCAGCAGTTCAGTCCGGGGAGGGGAGCAGTACTTC	13	.	TRBD2	TRBV7-9	TRBJ2-7
CASSQDSDGEQYF	TGTGCCAGCAGCCAAGACTCGGACGGCGAGCAGTACTTC	13	.	.	TRBV4-2	TRBJ2-7